The 22 T cell receptor beta chains presented below share a single source sample, sequenced in a study of T cells in Graves' hyperthyroidism and ophthalmopathy. The CDR3 regions of TCR beta were amplified from RNA transcripts. The HTBI primer set drove a first-round RT-PCR of the TCR CDR3. MiXCR, applied by TCRdb to the multiplex PCR reads, yields one record per CDR3 protein. The sample comprises hundreds of thousands of distinct CDR3 sequences, 12% to 15% of which are singletons, and 10% to 13% rests with the top ten. The sequencing sample was made of blood. The origin of the receptors is a woman aged 18-29 years with Graves' hyperthyroidism.

This chain connects TRBV20-1 to TRBJ2-7; no firm D call. The V gene lost 8 bases and the J gene lost 2 bases, with 10 bases spanning the gap. Germline assignment: CDR1 DFQATT and CDR2 SNEGSKA (reference sequence). This CDR3 spans 11 amino acids. The CDR3 DNA follows: TGCAGTACGGGTCCGACCTACGAGCAGTACTTC. This gives the protein CSTGPTYEQYF.

This sequence joins TRBV11-2 and TRBJ2-5; D is ambiguous. Trimming cost V 3 bases and J 2 bases, with 13 bases left between them. The CDR3 is made up of 15 amino acids. CDR1 is SGHAT, CDR2 FQNNGV, per germline. The DNA of the CDR3 is TGTGCCAGCAGCTTCAATAAACATCTACAAGAGACCCAGTACTTC. Its protein is CASSFNKHLQETQYF.

This clonotype was seen a few times. The chain uses TRBV27 and TRBJ2-6; 8 nucleotides match TRBD1. CDR3 length equals 18 residues. Germline values: CDR1 MNHEY, CDR2 SMNVEV (reference sequence). Unmatched junction bases numbered 7, after V lost 3 bases and J lost 0 bases. The CDR3 loop reads CASSFTRTGTSGANVLTF. As DNA, the CDR3 is TGTGCCAGCAGTTTCACAAGGACAGGGACCTCTGGGGCCAACGTCCTGACTTTC.

This clonotype was observed at least ten times. The CDR3 sequence: CASSPLGEGTEAFF. Written as DNA, the CDR3 is TGTGCCAGCTCACCACTAGGGGAGGGAACTGAAGCTTTCTTT. V gene TRBV18 combines with J gene TRBJ1-1; D is perhaps TRBD1 (5 bases). V was cut by 1 base and J by 5 bases, with 11 bases left in between. The germline V gene has CDR1 KGHSH and CDR2 LQKENI. The CDR3 extends over 14 amino acids.

This clonotype was seen only a few times. A read error may explain this, as a much larger clone is one base away. The V call is TRBV11-2, the J call TRBJ1-1; 8 bases match TRBD1. There are 18 residues in the CDR3. CDR1 SGHAT and CDR2 FQNNGV come from the germline V gene. In DNA, the CDR3 is TGTGTCAGCAGGACGGGAACAGGGGGTTCATCTAAAAACACTGAAGCTTTCTTT. Amino acid sequence: CVSRTGTGGSSKNTEAFF.

This clonotype was counted a few times. The rearrangement links TRBV15 to TRBJ1-4, with D perhaps matching TRBD1 (5 bases). The CDR3 is made up of 14 amino acids. V lost 0 bases, J lost 8 bases, and 10 bases lay in between. Germline V gene data show CDR1 as LNHNV and CDR2 as YYDKDF (reference sequence). The CDR3 sequence: CATSRDPTAEKLFF. The CDR3, as DNA: TGTGCCACCAGCAGAGACCCGACAGCGGAAAAACTGTTTTTT. The full variable domain, its missing parts supplied by reference TRBV15 and TRBJ1-4, is DAMVIQNPRYQVTQFGKPVTLSCSQTLNHNVMYWYQQKSSQAPKLLFHYYDKDFNNEADTPDNFQSRRPNTSFCFLDIRSPGLGDTAMYLCATSRDPTAEKLFFGSGTQLSVL.

This clonotype was detected many times. The J gene is TRBJ1-5, the V gene TRBV13; no clear D gene. CDR3 length: 14 amino acids. Trimming took off 4 bases at V and 1 base at J, with 8 bases between the two ends. Germline assignment: CDR1 PRHDT and CDR2 FYEKMQ (reference sequence). The CDR3 here is CASSSRGSNQPQHF. The CDR3 bases are TGTGCCAGCAGCTCCCGAGGGAGCAATCAGCCCCAGCATTTT.

This clonotype was observed a single time. J is TRBJ2-7 and V is TRBV5-1; 7 bases agree with TRBD1. V dropped 1 base and J dropped 4; count of bases not matched to a gene: 2. Germline CDR1 and CDR2: SGHRS and YFSETQ. This CDR3 contains 13 residues. Here the CDR3 reads CASSLRDRYEQYF. CDR3 DNA sequence: TGCGCCAGCAGCTTGCGGGACAGATACGAGCAGTACTTC.

This clonotype appeared many times. V gene TRBV2 combines with J gene TRBJ1-2; 8 positions match TRBD1. V was pared by 1 base and J by 5 bases, with 6 bases of the junction left unmatched. The CDR3 sequence is 15 residues long. CDR1 SNHLY and CDR2 FYNNEI come from the germline V gene. The CDR3 protein is CASSEDLDRVYGYTF. CDR3 DNA: TGTGCCAGCAGTGAAGATTTGGACAGGGTGTATGGCTACACCTTC.

This clonotype was detected many times. The chain couples TRBV2 to TRBJ2-2; 9 bases are shared with TRBD2. This CDR3 has 16 residues. The ends lost 1 base at V and 1 base at J; junction bases unmatched: 1. Looked up from germline, CDR1 is SNHLY and CDR2 is FYNNEI. Here the CDR3 DNA reads TGTGCCAGCAGTGAAGGTAGCGGGAGGAACACCGGGGAGCTGTTTTTT. It codes for CASSEGSGRNTGELFF. Looking up the rest from reference TRBV2 and TRBJ2-2 gives the full variable domain: EPEVTQTPSHQVTQMGQEVILRCVPISNHLYFYWYRQILGQKVEFLVSFYNNEISEKSEIFDDQFSVERPDGSNFTLKIRSTKLEDSAMYFCASSEGSGRNTGELFFGEGSRLTVL.

Only a few counts were recorded for this clonotype. The V and J genes are TRBV6-1 and TRBJ1-2; 8 nucleotides line up with TRBD1. The V gene end was trimmed by 0 bases and the J gene end by 8 bases; junction bases not matched to a gene: 11. From germline, CDR1 is MNHNS and CDR2 SASEGT. This CDR3 is built from 16 residues. The CDR3 is CASSEALTGGHEGYTF. DNA for the CDR3: TGTGCCAGCAGTGAAGCGCTTACAGGGGGACATGAGGGCTACACCTTC.

The chain links TRBV30 to TRBJ2-5, with D possibly TRBD2 on 7 matching bases. This CDR3 spans 14 amino acids. V lost 2 bases and J lost 6, with 16 bases in between. Per the germline V gene, CDR1 is GTSNPN and CDR2 is SVGIG (reference sequence). The CDR3 nucleotides read TGTGCCTGGAGTATCACAGGGAGGGTCAAGACCCAGTACTTC. Its protein product is CAWSITGRVKTQYF. Full variable domain (rest looked up from reference TRBV30 and TRBJ2-5): SQTIHQWPATLVQPVGSPLSLECTVEGTSNPNLYWYRQAAGRGLQLLFYSVGIGQISSEVPQNLSASRPQDRQFILSSKKLLLSDSGFYLCAWSITGRVKTQYFGPGTRLLVL.

This clonotype was found many times. The V call is TRBV6-1, the J call TRBJ1-5; 9 bases are a match to TRBD1. With 6 bases clipped from V and 1 base from J, the junction kept 4 bases outside the gene matches. CDR1 and CDR2 from the germline V gene are MNHNS and SASEGT. The CDR3 spans 15 residues. The CDR3 DNA reads as TGTGCCAGCAGAGTGGACAGGGGAAGCAATCAGCCCCAGCATTTT. Amino acids: CASRVDRGSNQPQHF.

This clonotype was detected only a few times. The rearrangement uses TRBV28 and TRBJ1-4; tentatively, D is TRBD1 (5 bases). Trimming left V 3 bases short and J 6 bases short, with 8 bases between. There are 13 residues in the CDR3. Germline CDR1 and CDR2: MDHEN and SYDVKM. CDR3 in amino acids: CASSFGTDEKLFF. The CDR3 nucleotides read TGTGCCAGCAGTTTTGGGACGGATGAAAAACTGTTTTTT.

This clonotype has ten or more counts. The chain joins TRBV20-1 to TRBJ1-1; unclear D gene. V lost 1 base and J 0 bases, leaving 9 bases between the germline ends. The length of the CDR3 is 14 residues. CDR1 and CDR2 (germline): DFQATT, SNEGSKA (reference sequence). This chain's CDR3 is CSARAELMNTEAFF. The CDR3 DNA follows: TGCAGTGCTAGAGCGGAACTCATGAACACTGAAGCTTTCTTT.

This clonotype was observed at least ten times. V and J are TRBV11-2 and TRBJ2-2; 7 positions agree with TRBD1. The CDR3 runs 16 residues. The V gene end was trimmed by 0 bases and the J gene end by 7 bases; junction bases not matched to a gene: 8. CDR1 and CDR2 from the germline V gene are SGHAT and FQNNGV. The CDR3 spells CASSLEGTVGGGELFF. Written as DNA, the CDR3 is TGTGCCAGCAGCTTAGAGGGGACAGTTGGAGGCGGGGAGCTGTTTTTT.

This clonotype showed up just a few times. This chain joins TRBV6-1 and TRBJ2-1; D may be TRBD2 (6 bases). V was shortened by 6 bases and J by 7 bases, with 19 bases between the two germline ends. In germline, CDR1 is MNHNS, CDR2 SASEGT. The CDR3 spans 15 residues. CDR3 sequence: CASRPLGGTGNEQFF. The CDR3 DNA sequence: TGTGCCAGCAGGCCGCTTGGCGGGACTGGAAATGAGCAGTTCTTC.

This chain uses TRBV4-1 with TRBJ1-3; D is unclear. CDR1 and CDR2 from the germline V gene are MGHRA and YSYEKL. Trimming removed 4 bases at V and 0 bases at J, with 16 bases between. This CDR3 has 17 residues. CDR3 residues: CASSRIGRRHSGNTIYF. The CDR3 DNA reads as TGCGCCAGCAGCCGAATCGGACGGAGACACTCTGGAAACACCATATATTTT.

In this sample, this clonotype turned up a few times. V usage is TRBV24-1 and J usage is TRBJ1-5, with 9 bases aligning to TRBD1. This CDR3 comprises 15 residues. Looked up from germline, CDR1 is KGHDR and CDR2 is SFDVKD. After removal of 2 bases from V and 6 bases from J, the junction contained 4 bases not matched to a gene. The CDR3: CATSDSHRGLQPQHF. The CDR3 DNA sequence: TGTGCCACCAGTGATTCGCACAGGGGGCTTCAGCCCCAGCATTTT.

This clonotype showed up many times. This chain connects TRBV15 to TRBJ1-4; no clear D gene. CDR1 is LNHNV, CDR2 YYDKDF, per germline (reference sequence). CDR3 length: 15 residues. Between the trimmed V and J ends, which lost 5 bases and 3 bases, there was a span of 13 bases. CDR3 bases: TGTGCCACCAGCCCTCGCACAGTCCCTAATGAAAAACTGTTTTTT. This translates into CATSPRTVPNEKLFF. Full variable domain (remainder filled in from reference TRBV15 and TRBJ1-4): DAMVIQNPRYQVTQFGKPVTLSCSQTLNHNVMYWYQQKSSQAPKLLFHYYDKDFNNEADTPDNFQSRRPNTSFCFLDIRSPGLGDTAMYLCATSPRTVPNEKLFFGSGTQLSVL.

This clonotype showed up many times. V gene TRBV2 combines with J gene TRBJ1-1; possible D gene TRBD1, 6 bases. Trimming cost V 0 bases and J 6 bases, with 11 bases left between them. The CDR3 length is 14 residues. Germline values: CDR1 SNHLY, CDR2 FYNNEI. Written as DNA, the CDR3 is TGTGCCAGCAGTGAAGCCCGGGGACAACCTGAAGCTTTCTTT. It codes for CASSEARGQPEAFF.

This clonotype was picked up many times. The gene calls are TRBV28 and TRBJ2-7, with D unresolved. Between the trimmed V and J ends, which lost 7 bases and 0 bases, there was a span of 16 bases. The germline V gene encodes CDR1 MDHEN and CDR2 SYDVKM. The CDR3 totals 15 residues. In nucleotides, the CDR3 is TGTGCCAGCACCCGAGGAAGCGCGAGCTCCTACGAGCAGTACTTC. Amino acids: CASTRGSASSYEQYF.